The 10 T cell receptor beta chains below come from one sample, sequenced in a study of cytomegalovirus exposure and HLA in healthy donors. Sequencing was performed with immunoSEQ multiplex PCR; in TCRdb, only in-frame clones are kept and a portion is missing. The data contain some 140,000 clones, about 80% of them singletons. Sequenced material: PBMCs. Receptors were obtained from a man in his thirties or forties in good health and CMV-seropositive.

The chain uses TRBV27 and TRBJ1-2; 7 bases are shared with TRBD1. CDR1 is MNHEY and CDR2 is SMNVEV in the germline V gene (reference sequence). CDR3 length equals 15 residues. V dropped 5 bases and J dropped 4; count of bases not matched to a gene: 10. Written as DNA, the CDR3 is TGTGCCAGCAGTCCGTCGACAGGGATCGGCTATGGCTACACCTTC. This sequence encodes CASSPSTGIGYGYTF.

The V and J genes are TRBV10-3 and TRBJ2-7, with 8 bases that match TRBD2. The J segment lost 2 bases and the V segment lost 4 bases, leaving 4 bases of the junction unmatched. This CDR3 has 14 residues. Germline V lookup: CDR1 ENHRY, CDR2 SYGVKD. CDR3 sequence reads: CAISGQAGAYEQYF. The CDR3 region has the DNA TGTGCCATCAGTGGACAAGCGGGGGCCTACGAGCAGTACTTC.

This clone came up a few times. The chain carries TRBV10-3 and TRBJ2-7, with D maybe TRBD2 (5 bases). The CDR3 covers 11 residues. The germline V and J ends were trimmed by 5 bases and 5 bases, with 7 bases remaining between them. The germline gives CDR1 ENHRY, CDR2 SYGVKD. This chain's CDR3 is CAISFGNEQYF. CDR3 coding DNA: TGTGCCATCAGTTTCGGGAACGAGCAGTACTTC.

As to this clone: Given the absence of the conserved phenylalanine or tryptophan at the CDR3 end, a read error is likely. It is unclear where the CDR3 begins or ends on the DNA, so no DNA is shown, and the CDR3 is as TCRdb lists it. The rearrangement joins TRBV30 to TRBJ2-7; TRBD1 was called by the table and not checked on the DNA. Germline V CDR1 and CDR2: GTSNPN, SVGIG (reference sequence). Ends included, the CDR3 has 12 residues. Here the CDR3 reads CAWSVPRGGLRL.

The rearrangement links TRBV7-8 to TRBJ1-2; TRBD1 matches 10 bases. The ends lost 5 bases at V and 0 bases at J; junction bases unmatched: 6. Germline V gene sequence: CDR1 SGHVS, CDR2 FQNEAQ. CDR3 length: 16 amino acids. For the CDR3, the DNA is TGTGCCAGCAGCCACGGACAGGGGGAAGCTAACTATGGCTACACCTTC. Translated: CASSHGQGEANYGYTF. Filled out from reference TRBV7-8 and TRBJ1-2, the complete variable domain reads GAGVSQSPRYKVAKRGQDVALRCDPISGHVSLFWYQQALGQGPEFLTYFQNEAQLDKSGLPSDRFFAERPEGSVSTLKIQRTQQEDSAVYLCASSHGQGEANYGYTFGSGTRLTVV.

The chain uses TRBV18 and TRBJ1-6, with 10 bases lining up with TRBD1. The length of the CDR3 is 15 residues. V lost 3 bases, J lost 10 bases, and 6 bases stayed unmatched. Germline assignment: CDR1 KGHSH and CDR2 LQKENI. The CDR3 DNA follows: TGTGCCAGCTCACCCGGACAGGGGGACGAATCACCCCTCCACTTT. It encodes CASSPGQGDESPLHF.

This clone was detected only once. The chain joins TRBV10-3 to TRBJ2-7; TRBD2 matches 8 bases. Germline CDR1 reads ENHRY; CDR2 reads SYGVKD. This CDR3 region has 15 residues. Germline trimming cut 6 bases from V and 6 bases from J; bases unmatched to any gene: 13. CDR3 nucleotide sequence: TGTGCCATCAGAGAAGGGAGCGGGAGAAGCATCGAGCAGTACTTC. This gives the protein CAIREGSGRSIEQYF.

This clone occurred once. The chain recombines TRBV5-8 with TRBJ2-3; D possibly corresponds to TRBD2 (5 bases). CDR1 and CDR2 (germline): SGHTS, YDEGEE. Trimming removed 7 bases from V and 1 base from J, with 19 bases in between. The CDR3 has 16 amino acids. CDR3 sequence (DNA): TGTGCCAGCCAAGGAGGACGACTCGGGGGCACAGATACGCAGTATTTT. It codes for CASQGGRLGGTDTQYF.

V gene TRBV5-1 combines with J gene TRBJ1-5, with TRBD1 matching 10 bases. The V gene's germline CDR1 is SGHRS and CDR2 YFSETQ. J was trimmed by 4 bases and V by 4 bases; bases with no gene match: 2. CDR3 length equals 14 residues. CDR3 loop: CASSPGQGNQPQHF. Here the CDR3 DNA reads TGCGCCAGCAGCCCGGGACAGGGGAATCAGCCCCAGCATTTT.

The chain employs TRBV19 and TRBJ2-7; TRBD1 aligns across 11 bases. Germline values: CDR1 LNHDA, CDR2 SQIVND (reference sequence). V lost 5 bases and J lost 3; bases outside the gene matches: 3. The CDR3 consists of 14 residues. The CDR3 coding sequence is TGTGCCAGTAGTGCCGGGACAGGGGGCTACGAGCAGTACTTC. As protein: CASSAGTGGYEQYF.